These T cell receptor beta chains were read from a single sample in a study of neurological immune-mediated disorders. A single record per CDR3 protein comes from TCRdb applying MiXCR to the 5' RACE reads. The data hold fewer than 20,000 distinct CDR3 sequences, with roughly 15% observed a single time. Source material: CD4+ T cells from blood. These receptors were taken from an older woman with HTLV-1-associated myelopathy (HAM/TSP). Both conserved end residues are trimmed from each CDR3. Fields, in order: D gene, J gene, V gene, CDR3 protein. D genes are given only for firm matches.

d_gene: .; j_gene: TRBJ1-4; v_gene: TRBV2; CDR3aa: ASKMARTNEKLF
d_gene: .; j_gene: TRBJ1-2; v_gene: TRBV12-3/TRBV12-4; CDR3aa: ASSSMDHGYT
d_gene: .; j_gene: TRBJ2-1; v_gene: TRBV3-1; CDR3aa: ASSLRTEYNEQF
d_gene: TRBD1; j_gene: TRBJ1-5; v_gene: TRBV29-1; CDR3aa: SAATGGDQPQH
d_gene: TRBD1; j_gene: TRBJ2-5; v_gene: TRBV20-1; CDR3aa: SARDTGVMETQY
d_gene: .; j_gene: TRBJ2-3; v_gene: TRBV4-2; CDR3aa: ASSQDNSPDTQY
d_gene: TRBD2; j_gene: TRBJ2-7; v_gene: TRBV5-6; CDR3aa: ASSLLAGISYEQY
d_gene: .; j_gene: TRBJ1-1; v_gene: TRBV20-1; CDR3aa: SAVPRPAF
d_gene: TRBD1; j_gene: TRBJ1-1; v_gene: TRBV20-1; CDR3aa: SARNPGQPNTEAF
d_gene: .; j_gene: TRBJ1-4; v_gene: TRBV5-6; CDR3aa: ASSLYSPGGEKLF
d_gene: TRBD1; j_gene: TRBJ1-3; v_gene: TRBV9; CDR3aa: ASSEQGGVSSGNTIY
d_gene: TRBD1; j_gene: TRBJ2-1; v_gene: TRBV27; CDR3aa: ASSRGQGATYNEQF
d_gene: .; j_gene: TRBJ2-7; v_gene: TRBV7-8; CDR3aa: ASSPPGQASYEQY
d_gene: TRBD2; j_gene: TRBJ2-1; v_gene: TRBV20-1; CDR3aa: SARGLAGTNEQF
d_gene: TRBD2; j_gene: TRBJ2-6; v_gene: TRBV20-1; CDR3aa: SALINPGHGERGANVMT
d_gene: TRBD1; j_gene: TRBJ1-1; v_gene: TRBV2; CDR3aa: ASSDDRDTEAF
d_gene: .; j_gene: TRBJ2-7; v_gene: TRBV3-1; CDR3aa: ASSQGAPGQRSSY
d_gene: .; j_gene: TRBJ1-3; v_gene: TRBV7-2; CDR3aa: ASSLGGNMVGNTIY
d_gene: .; j_gene: TRBJ1-2; v_gene: TRBV28; CDR3aa: ASQETGSRGYT
d_gene: .; j_gene: TRBJ1-2; v_gene: TRBV20-1; CDR3aa: SAPQGNYGYT
d_gene: TRBD1; j_gene: TRBJ1-2; v_gene: TRBV5-6; CDR3aa: ASSHGQGFYGYT
d_gene: TRBD2; j_gene: TRBJ2-7; v_gene: TRBV20-1; CDR3aa: SAPWGGRSYEQY
d_gene: TRBD2; j_gene: TRBJ2-1; v_gene: TRBV10-3; CDR3aa: AISESQAGEEQF
d_gene: .; j_gene: TRBJ2-1; v_gene: TRBV5-1; CDR3aa: ASSLAGVDEQF
d_gene: .; j_gene: TRBJ2-2; v_gene: TRBV6-5; CDR3aa: ASRSPANTGELF
d_gene: .; j_gene: TRBJ1-1; v_gene: TRBV7-9; CDR3aa: ASNSAGGTWGNTEAF